Below, one T cell receptor beta chain is given with its context. This sample was taken from a study of blood T cell repertoires in COVID-19. For the study at large: Some COVID-19 samples were acute and others convalescent; all came from the United States, Italy and Spain. Sources were T cells, B-cell-depleted T cells, or PBMCs; the material itself was cDNA or gDNA.

Germline CDR1 is LNHDA and CDR2 is SQIVND (reference sequence). The CDR3 is made up of 16 amino acids. The V end was cut by 3 bases, the J end by 0 bases, with 12 bases between. In the authors' workflow: Amplified reference gene primers provided the basis for estimating nucleated cell counts. Clones were read by immunoSEQ multiplex PCR, and TCRdb kept only the in-frame ones, dropping some. D and trimming come from the DNA, and the V and J calls and clone size come from that table. The sample carries 200,000 to 250,000 clones, 65% to 85% recorded once. Sequencing was done on a sample of peripheral blood. This sequence joins TRBV19 and TRBJ1-5; D is unclear. The sequence came from a man aged 45-65 years with active or convalescent COVID-19. The CDR3 sequence: CASSIIRVSSNQPQHF. CDR3 sequence (DNA): TGTGCCAGTAGTATCATTCGTGTCAGTAGCAATCAGCCCCAGCATTTT.